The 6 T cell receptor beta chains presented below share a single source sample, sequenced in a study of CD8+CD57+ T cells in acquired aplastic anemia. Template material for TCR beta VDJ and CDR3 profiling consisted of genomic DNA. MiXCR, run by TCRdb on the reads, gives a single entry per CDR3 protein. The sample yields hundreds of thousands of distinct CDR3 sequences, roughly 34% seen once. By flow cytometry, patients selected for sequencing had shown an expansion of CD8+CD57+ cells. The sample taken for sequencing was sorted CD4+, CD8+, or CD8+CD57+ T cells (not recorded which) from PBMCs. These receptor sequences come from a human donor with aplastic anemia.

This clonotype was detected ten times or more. CDR3 sequence (DNA): TGTGCCAGCAGCTTAGGCACCCAGGGCCGTTCACCCCTCCACTTT. Protein sequence: CASSLGTQGRSPLHF. The genes are TRBV7-2 and TRBJ1-6, with D tentatively TRBD1 (5 bases). The germline gives CDR1 SGHTA, CDR2 FQGNSA. CDR3 size: 15 residues. Trimming removed 1 base at V and 9 bases at J, with 13 bases between.

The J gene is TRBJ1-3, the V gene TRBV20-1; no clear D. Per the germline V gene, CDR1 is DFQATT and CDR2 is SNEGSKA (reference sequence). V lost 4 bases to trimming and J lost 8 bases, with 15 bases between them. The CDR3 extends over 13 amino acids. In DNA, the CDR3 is TGCAGTGCTATTCGGGGTCCCGGAGACACCATATATTTT. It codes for CSAIRGPGDTIYF.

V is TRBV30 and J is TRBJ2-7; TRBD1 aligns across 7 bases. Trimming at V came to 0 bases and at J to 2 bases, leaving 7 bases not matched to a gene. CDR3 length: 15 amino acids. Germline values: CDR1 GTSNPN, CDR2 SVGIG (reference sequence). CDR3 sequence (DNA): TGTGCCTGGAGTGTAGGGGACAGTCGTCCCTACGAGCAGTACTTC. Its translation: CAWSVGDSRPYEQYF.

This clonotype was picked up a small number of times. This chain's CDR3 is CASSVSPDTEAFF. The CDR3 region has the DNA TGTGCCAGCAGCGTATCCCCAGACACTGAAGCTTTCTTT. The gene calls are TRBV9 and TRBJ1-1; unclear D gene. Trimming left V 1 base short and J 3 bases short, with 7 bases between. CDR1 SGDLS and CDR2 YYNGEE come from the germline V gene. The CDR3 is 13 residues long.

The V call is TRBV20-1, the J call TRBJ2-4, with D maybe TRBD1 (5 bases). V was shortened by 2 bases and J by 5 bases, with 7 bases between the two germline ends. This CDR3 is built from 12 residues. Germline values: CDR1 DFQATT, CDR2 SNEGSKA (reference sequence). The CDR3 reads CSARPTENIQYF. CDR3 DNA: TGCAGTGCTAGACCGACAGAAAACATTCAGTACTTC.

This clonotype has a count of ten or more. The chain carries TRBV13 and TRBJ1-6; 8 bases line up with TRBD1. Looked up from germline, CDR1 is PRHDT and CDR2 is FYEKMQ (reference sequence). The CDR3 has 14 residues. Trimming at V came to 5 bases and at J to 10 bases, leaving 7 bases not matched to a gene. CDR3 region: CASSRDRSKSPLHF. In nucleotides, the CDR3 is TGTGCCAGCAGCCGGGACAGGAGTAAATCACCCCTCCACTTT.